A selection of T cell receptor beta chains follows, all from one sample in a study of blood T cell repertoires in COVID-19. Data came from immunoSEQ multiplex PCR; TCRdb stores just in-frame clones and leaves some out. The sample includes tens of thousands of clones, roughly 87% seen only once; the top ten take approximately 19%. Sequenced: peripheral blood. The origin of the receptors is a human donor in a cohort sampled during active COVID-19. Each CDR3 is given without its conserved first and last residue. A D gene is named only where the DNA matches it firmly. Clone sizes are given selectively: once, few, many, or a class where the clone is expanded.

d_call,clone_size,v_call,cdr3_length,cdr3_aa
TRBD1,.,TRBV7-8,13,ASSQGANRGETQY
.,once,TRBV7-2,13,ASSPGGGGGYEQY
.,.,TRBV10-2,11,ASSESGGWGYT
TRBD1,.,TRBV18,13,ASSPATGYDSPLH
.,.,TRBV7-8,14,ASSLQTGSGGNTIY
.,few,TRBV27,12,ASSGSAGAYEQY
TRBD2,.,TRBV9,15,ARRGGEARSGANVLT
.,.,TRBV3-1/TRBV3-2,12,ASSQGRTAGELF
TRBD2,.,TRBV7-9,12,ASRGERGTNEQF
TRBD1,.,TRBV18,11,ASSPDRAVTQH
.,.,TRBV11-2,10,ASSPLDSPLH
.,few,TRBV3-1/TRBV3-2,12,ASSVGAGGNEQF
.,.,TRBV28,9,ASRDRTEQY
TRBD1,once,TRBV15,14,ATSRGGTGTVGPQH
TRBD1,few,TRBV2,11,ASRGTEGTEAF
TRBD1,.,TRBV9,12,ASSRGQGSNEQY
TRBD1,.,TRBV5-1,14,ASSSNIVGTGYEQY
.,once,TRBV15,14,ATSRPGNSPSYEQY
.,.,TRBV5-5,12,ASSLRAERYEQY
TRBD2,.,TRBV7-2,13,ASSPSRGGRDTQY
.,.,TRBV10-3,12,AISELGSGNTIY
TRBD2,.,TRBV7-9,13,ASSPWTSGLDEQF
TRBD1,few,TRBV3-1/TRBV3-2,14,ASSPPRDSFTYEQY
.,.,TRBV3-1/TRBV3-2,12,ASSPHAGNEKLF
TRBD1,.,TRBV5-8,9,ASSRDSEAF
.,.,TRBV6-6,11,ASSYSGDGTQY
TRBD1,.,TRBV5-4,12,ASSLAGGSTEAF
TRBD1,.,TRBV19,13,ATRKQGAAGNTIY
TRBD1,.,TRBV27,14,ASQGTGVTGANVLT
.,few,TRBV5-1,13,ASSLAGSSYQPQH
TRBD1,.,TRBV5-5,13,ASSWGQGASNEQF
.,.,TRBV7-9,12,ASSLDVGQETQY
.,.,TRBV13,15,ASSPGTDSPSSYEQY
TRBD1,.,TRBV29-1,12,SVGEAGGDYGYT
.,.,TRBV6-5,12,ASSSRQSHSPLH
TRBD1,.,TRBV30,11,AWSVDRLSGYT